This TCR beta chain was sequenced in a study of OX40 agonist ivuxolimab in advanced cancers. On the study more broadly: The group had a mean age of around 60 years, ranged from about 23 to 79, and was 82.7% male. The study, taken as a whole, reports: Those patients achieving a partial response at 0.1-3.0 mg/kg showed among the lowest clonal expansion. Normalized expansion of T-cell clones was also low for some nonresponders.

Notes on this clone: Its antigen is undetermined.

Sequencing used immunoSEQ multiplex PCR; TCRdb keeps in-frame clones, though not all of them. The sample has approximately 86,000 clones; approximately 90% are singletons. CDR1 and CDR2 (germline): SGHNT, YYREEE (reference sequence). The CDR3 runs to 15 residues. V was clipped by 3 bases and J by 4 bases; unmatched bases: 9. Sampling times: baseline, cycle 4 day 1, cycle 7 day 1. The chain has TRBV5-4 and TRBJ2-5; TRBD2 aligns across 7 bases. This receptor was obtained from an adult with an advanced solid tumor such as melanoma, head and neck, liver or kidney cancer. Sequenced material: CD4+ or CD8+ T cells sorted from blood, taken in a trial of the OX40 agonist ivuxolimab. Written as DNA, the CDR3 is TGTGCCAGCAGCTCTGGGGGGGTCCCGGTAGAGACCCAGTACTTC. Its protein product is CASSSGGVPVETQYF.